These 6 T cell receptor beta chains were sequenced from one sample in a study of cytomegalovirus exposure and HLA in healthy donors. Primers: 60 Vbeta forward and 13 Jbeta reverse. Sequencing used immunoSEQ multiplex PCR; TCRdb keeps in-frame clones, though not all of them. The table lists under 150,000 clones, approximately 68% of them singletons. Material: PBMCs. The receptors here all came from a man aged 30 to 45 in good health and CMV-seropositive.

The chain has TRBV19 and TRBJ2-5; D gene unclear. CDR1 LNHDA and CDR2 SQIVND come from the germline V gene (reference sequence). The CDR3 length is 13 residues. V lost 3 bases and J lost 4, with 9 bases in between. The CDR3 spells CASSIQIGETQYF. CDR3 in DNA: TGTGCCAGTAGTATCCAGATTGGAGAGACCCAGTACTTC.

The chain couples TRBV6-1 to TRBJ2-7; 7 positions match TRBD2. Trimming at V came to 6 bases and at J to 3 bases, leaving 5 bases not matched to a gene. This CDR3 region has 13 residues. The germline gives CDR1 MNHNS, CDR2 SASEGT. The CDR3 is CASRDLAVYEQYF. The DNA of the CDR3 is TGTGCCAGCAGAGACCTAGCGGTCTACGAGCAGTACTTC.

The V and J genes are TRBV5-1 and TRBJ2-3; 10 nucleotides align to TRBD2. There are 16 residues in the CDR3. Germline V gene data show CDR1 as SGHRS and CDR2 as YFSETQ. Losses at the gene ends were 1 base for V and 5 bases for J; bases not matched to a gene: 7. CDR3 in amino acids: CASSLRPSGSGDTQYF. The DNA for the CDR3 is TGCGCCAGCAGCTTGCGGCCTAGCGGGAGCGGAGATACGCAGTATTTT.

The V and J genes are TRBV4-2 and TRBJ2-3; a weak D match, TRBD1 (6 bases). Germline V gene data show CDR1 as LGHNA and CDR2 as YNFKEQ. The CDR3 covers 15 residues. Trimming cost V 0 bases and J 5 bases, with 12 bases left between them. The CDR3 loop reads CASSQEGQGKDTQYF. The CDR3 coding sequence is TGTGCCAGCAGCCAAGAAGGCCAGGGGAAAGATACGCAGTATTTT.

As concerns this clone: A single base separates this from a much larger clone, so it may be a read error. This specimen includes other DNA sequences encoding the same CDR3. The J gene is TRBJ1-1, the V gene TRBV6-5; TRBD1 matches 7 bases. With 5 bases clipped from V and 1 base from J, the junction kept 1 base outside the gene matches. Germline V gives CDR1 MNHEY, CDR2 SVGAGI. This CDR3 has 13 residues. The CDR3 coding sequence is TGTGCCAGCAGTGGGACAGAGAACACTGAAGCTTTCTTT. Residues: CASSGTENTEAFF.

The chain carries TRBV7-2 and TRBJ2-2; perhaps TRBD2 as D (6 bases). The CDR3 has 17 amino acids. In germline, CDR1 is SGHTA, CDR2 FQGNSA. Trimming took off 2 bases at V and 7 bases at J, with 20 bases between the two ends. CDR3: CASSLMRMAGKVGELFF. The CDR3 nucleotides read TGTGCCAGCAGCTTAATGAGGATGGCGGGAAAGGTCGGGGAGCTGTTTTTT.